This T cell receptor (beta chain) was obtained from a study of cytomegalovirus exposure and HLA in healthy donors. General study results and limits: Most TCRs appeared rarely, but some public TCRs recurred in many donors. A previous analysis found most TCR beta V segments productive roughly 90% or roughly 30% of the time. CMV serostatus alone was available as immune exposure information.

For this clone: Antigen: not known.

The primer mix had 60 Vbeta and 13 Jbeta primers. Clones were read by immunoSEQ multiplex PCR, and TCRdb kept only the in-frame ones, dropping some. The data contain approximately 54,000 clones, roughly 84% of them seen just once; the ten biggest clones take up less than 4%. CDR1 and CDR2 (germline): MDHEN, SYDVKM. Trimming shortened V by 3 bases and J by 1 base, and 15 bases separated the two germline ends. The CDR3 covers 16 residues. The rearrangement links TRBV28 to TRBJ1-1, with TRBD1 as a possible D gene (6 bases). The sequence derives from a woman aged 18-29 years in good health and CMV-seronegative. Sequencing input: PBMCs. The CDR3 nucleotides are TGTGCCAGCAGTTTTTTTGCCATCAGGGGGAACACTGAAGCTTTCTTT. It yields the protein CASSFFAIRGNTEAFF.